Each of the 27 T cell receptor beta chains below was sequenced from the same sample in a study of T cells in localized non-small cell lung cancer. Repertoires were generated with immunoSEQ multiplex PCR, while TCRdb's copy carries only in-frame clones and drops some. Of approximately 41,000 clones in the sample, around 83% are singletons; the top ten hold 7% to 9%. Sequenced here: peripheral blood, sampled before any cancer treatment. These receptors all come from a woman aged 18-49 years with stage III lung adenocarcinoma.

The chain couples TRBV2 to TRBJ2-1, with D unclear. The V gene lost 2 bases and the J gene lost 8 bases, with 16 bases spanning the gap. Germline loops: CDR1 SNHLY, CDR2 FYNNEI. This CDR3 has 15 amino acids. In DNA form, the CDR3 reads TGTGCCAGCAGTGAACAGGCTAGGCCCGCCTATGAGCAGTTCTTC. It encodes CASSEQARPAYEQFF.

The rearrangement links TRBV11-2 to TRBJ2-3; maybe TRBD2 (5 bases). The CDR3 spans 15 residues. V lost 2 bases and J lost 3, with 12 bases in between. Germline CDR1 and CDR2: SGHAT and FQNNGV. Here the CDR3 DNA reads TGTGCCAGCAGCTTAAATCCTAGCCGGACAGATACGCAGTATTTT. Residues: CASSLNPSRTDTQYF.

J is TRBJ2-5 and V is TRBV7-9; the match to TRBD1 covers 10 bases. V trimming: 3 bases; J trimming: 7 bases; junction bases outside the gene matches: 8. The germline V gene has CDR1 SEHNR and CDR2 FQNEAQ (reference sequence). This CDR3 is built from 15 residues. The CDR3 nucleotides are TGTGCCAGCAGCTTCGGGACAGGGGATGGGGGGACCCAGTACTTC. Encoded protein: CASSFGTGDGGTQYF.

The rearrangement links TRBV5-4 to TRBJ2-2; 8 bases map to TRBD2. With V trimmed by 4 bases and J by 1 base, 6 bases remained unmatched. Germline V lookup: CDR1 SGHNT, CDR2 YYREEE (reference sequence). This CDR3 has 16 residues. This CDR3 reads CASSPGLAGNTGELFF. As DNA, the CDR3 is TGTGCCAGCAGCCCCGGGCTAGCGGGGAACACCGGGGAGCTGTTTTTT.

The chain uses TRBV9 and TRBJ1-1, with D possibly matching TRBD1 (6 bases). V lost 3 bases, J lost 3 bases, and 9 bases lay in between. Germline lookup yields CDR1 SGDLS and CDR2 YYNGEE. The CDR3 spans 13 residues. CDR3 sequence: CASSAKGDTEAFF. CDR3 bases: TGTGCCAGCAGCGCCAAGGGGGACACTGAAGCTTTCTTT.

This clone was seen more than once but under ten times. The rearrangement joins TRBV2 to TRBJ2-7; D gene uncertain. Trimming took 6 bases from V and 5 from J, leaving 11 bases between them. CDR1 is SNHLY, CDR2 FYNNEI, per germline. The CDR3 has 12 residues. CDR3 loop: CASSPRPDEQYF. CDR3 DNA sequence: TGTGCCAGCAGCCCTAGACCAGACGAGCAGTACTTC.

This chain connects TRBV28 to TRBJ2-5, with 11 bases that match TRBD2. The ends lost 8 bases at V and 5 bases at J; junction bases unmatched: 10. Germline values: CDR1 MDHEN, CDR2 SYDVKM. The CDR3 totals 15 residues. CDR3 bases: TGTGCCAGCCTAGCTAGCGGGGGGCCAGGGGAGACCCAGTACTTC. Amino acids: CASLASGGPGETQYF.

The genes are TRBV7-9 and TRBJ2-3; D not resolved. V was cut by 3 bases and J by 2 bases, with 0 bases left in between. Germline V CDR1 and CDR2: SEHNR, FQNEAQ (reference sequence). The CDR3 is 11 amino acids. CDR3 coding DNA: TGTGCCAGCAGCTTCACAGATACGCAGTATTTT. It codes for CASSFTDTQYF.

The chain uses TRBV5-6 and TRBJ1-5; 11 bases map to TRBD1. With V trimmed by 4 bases and J by 7 bases, 13 bases remained unmatched. Germline V gene sequence: CDR1 SGHDT, CDR2 YYEEEE. The CDR3 loop spans 17 amino acids. The CDR3 DNA sequence: TGTGCCAGCAGCGTCAACCCGGACAGGGGGCCTCGACAGCCCCAGCATTTT. Translation: CASSVNPDRGPRQPQHF.

This clone was picked up one time. The chain has TRBV19 and TRBJ2-7; TRBD1 matches at 11 bases. The germline CDR1 and CDR2 sequences are LNHDA and SQIVND (reference sequence). This CDR3 spans 16 amino acids. Trimming at V came to 4 bases and at J to 3 bases, leaving 8 bases not matched to a gene. The CDR3 sequence is CASSRGQGDYGYEQYF. CDR3 sequence (DNA): TGTGCCAGTAGTAGGGGACAGGGGGATTACGGCTACGAGCAGTACTTC.

V and J are TRBV2 and TRBJ2-3; 10 nucleotides agree with TRBD2. Germline CDR1 SNHLY, CDR2 FYNNEI. The CDR3 has 19 residues. V lost 6 bases to trimming and J lost 4 bases; unmatched junction nucleotides: 19. CDR3 bases: TGTGCCAGCAGATCACCCTGGGTAGCGGGGGGTCTCCTCGCAGATACGCAGTATTTT. Translating it yields CASRSPWVAGGLLADTQYF.

The CDR3 DNA reads as TGCGCCAGCAGCCCAGTTAGCGGGGACTCCTACGAGCAGTACTTC. Amino acids: CASSPVSGDSYEQYF. The chain is built from TRBV5-1 and TRBJ2-7, with TRBD2 identical over 8 bases. V shed 4 bases, J shed 0 bases, and the junction held 6 bases outside the gene matches. This CDR3 spans 15 amino acids. Germline V gene sequence: CDR1 SGHRS, CDR2 YFSETQ. Full variable domain (rest looked up from reference TRBV5-1 and TRBJ2-7): KAGVTQTPRYLIKTRGQQVTLSCSPISGHRSVSWYQQTPGQGLQFLFEYFSETQRNKGNFPGRFSGRQFSNSRSEMNVSTLELGDSALYLCASSPVSGDSYEQYFGPGTRLTVT.

The V gene is TRBV5-1, the J gene TRBJ1-4, with D perhaps matching TRBD1 (5 bases). The CDR3 extends over 14 amino acids. V dropped 4 bases and J dropped 8 bases, with 15 bases sitting between them. CDR1 is SGHRS, CDR2 YFSETQ, per germline. The CDR3 sequence: CASSPGRGGEKLFF. The DNA of the CDR3 is TGCGCCAGCAGCCCGGGACGGGGGGGAGAAAAACTGTTTTTT.

The rearrangement joins TRBV16 to TRBJ2-2; D is undetermined. CDR1 and CDR2 from the germline V gene are KGHSY and FQNENV. This CDR3 is 15 amino acids long. V shed 1 base and J shed 3 bases, with 9 bases lying between them. CDR3 coding DNA: TGTGCCAGCAGCCAATGGACCCCTCACACCGGGGAGCTGTTTTTT. Translating it yields CASSQWTPHTGELFF.

This rearrangement joins TRBV5-1 to TRBJ1-1, with TRBD1 as a possible D gene (5 bases). Germline values: CDR1 SGHRS, CDR2 YFSETQ. The CDR3 length is 15 residues. The V end lost 4 bases, the J end lost 4 bases, and 17 bases lay between the germline ends. CDR3 nucleotide sequence: TGCGCCAGCAGCCCGGGGGAGGGGACGGGCACTGAAGCTTTCTTT. Residues: CASSPGEGTGTEAFF. The whole variable domain, filled in from reference TRBV5-1 and TRBJ1-1, reads KAGVTQTPRYLIKTRGQQVTLSCSPISGHRSVSWYQQTPGQGLQFLFEYFSETQRNKGNFPGRFSGRQFSNSRSEMNVSTLELGDSALYLCASSPGEGTGTEAFFGQGTRLTVV.

The chain combines TRBV5-1 with TRBJ2-2, with 7 positions matching TRBD1. This CDR3 has 15 amino acids. Germline V gives CDR1 SGHRS, CDR2 YFSETQ. V lost 4 bases to trimming and J lost 5 bases; unmatched junction nucleotides: 8. The CDR3 loop reads CASSTDRILTGELFF. CDR3 sequence (DNA): TGCGCCAGCAGCACGGACAGGATACTAACCGGGGAGCTGTTTTTT.

This rearrangement joins TRBV30 to TRBJ1-1, with 7 bases fitting TRBD1. There are 14 residues in the CDR3. The V and J ends lost 5 bases and 6 bases, in that order; junction bases with no gene match: 12. The germline CDR1 and CDR2 sequences are GTSNPN and SVGIG (reference sequence). In DNA, the CDR3 is TGTGCCTGGGTCCAGTACGACAGGGACCCTGAAGCTTTCTTT. Translating it yields CAWVQYDRDPEAFF.

This chain connects TRBV5-1 to TRBJ2-3; 9 nucleotides agree with TRBD2. The germline CDR1 and CDR2 sequences are SGHRS and YFSETQ. V was clipped by 0 bases and J by 3 bases; unmatched bases: 5. This CDR3 is built from 16 residues. CDR3 coding DNA: TGCGCCAGCAGCTTGGGTTCAGCGGGGGGAACAGATACGCAGTATTTT. This sequence encodes CASSLGSAGGTDTQYF.

This rearrangement joins TRBV5-1 to TRBJ2-5; TRBD1 might be the D (6 bases). The CDR3 length is 14 residues. The germline V gene has CDR1 SGHRS and CDR2 YFSETQ. V was pared by 4 bases and J by 5 bases, with 15 bases between. In DNA, the CDR3 is TGCGCCAGCAGCCCCGGACAGAAGCAGGAGACCCAGTACTTC. Protein: CASSPGQKQETQYF. Combining the CDR3 with reference TRBV5-1 and TRBJ2-5 gives the whole variable domain KAGVTQTPRYLIKTRGQQVTLSCSPISGHRSVSWYQQTPGQGLQFLFEYFSETQRNKGNFPGRFSGRQFSNSRSEMNVSTLELGDSALYLCASSPGQKQETQYFGPGTRLLVL.

On this clone: The identical CDR3 is also encoded by other nucleotide sequences in the sample. The chain employs TRBV5-1 and TRBJ2-7, with D possibly matching TRBD2 (7 bases). The V gene's germline CDR1 is SGHRS and CDR2 YFSETQ. This CDR3 comprises 15 residues. Trimming removed 0 bases from V and 4 bases from J, with 14 bases in between. The CDR3 reads CASSLEGRGPYEQYF. The CDR3 DNA follows: TGCGCCAGCAGCTTGGAGGGGCGGGGGCCTTACGAGCAGTACTTC.

This clone appeared a few times. This rearrangement joins TRBV5-1 to TRBJ1-1, with 8 bases fitting TRBD1. The V gene end was trimmed by 3 bases and the J gene end by 2 bases; junction bases not matched to a gene: 6. The CDR3 contains 15 residues. The germline CDR1 and CDR2 sequences are SGHRS and YFSETQ. CDR3 sequence: CASSWTGQGNTEAFF. DNA for the CDR3: TGCGCCAGCAGCTGGACCGGACAGGGAAACACTGAAGCTTTCTTT.

This chain links TRBV6-5 with TRBJ2-2; D is unclear. The CDR3 loop spans 14 amino acids. With 1 base removed from V and 8 bases from J, the gap between germline ends came to 11 bases. Germline CDR1 and CDR2: MNHEY and SVGAGI. CDR3 bases: TGTGCCAGCAGTTACTTCGCTATGGGGGGGGAGCTGTTTTTT. Its translation is CASSYFAMGGELFF.

The chain combines TRBV19 with TRBJ1-2; TRBD1 aligns across 9 bases. J gave up 4 bases and V 3 bases, and 3 bases lay outside the gene matches. CDR1 LNHDA and CDR2 SQIVND come from the germline V gene (reference sequence). This CDR3 region has 14 residues. The CDR3 region is CASSMGDRAYGYTF. The CDR3 region has the DNA TGTGCCAGTAGTATGGGGGACAGGGCCTATGGCTACACCTTC.

This sequence joins TRBV5-1 and TRBJ2-5; the match to TRBD2 covers 14 bases. Germline values: CDR1 SGHRS, CDR2 YFSETQ. With 4 bases clipped from V and 0 bases from J, the junction kept 8 bases outside the gene matches. The CDR3 consists of 18 residues. The CDR3 here is CASSLRLAGGPYQETQYF. The CDR3 nucleotides are TGCGCCAGCAGCCTACGACTAGCGGGGGGGCCTTACCAAGAGACCCAGTACTTC.

This clone is a singleton in its sample. The J gene is TRBJ1-1, the V gene TRBV5-1; 10 nucleotides agree with TRBD1. The germline CDR1 and CDR2 sequences are SGHRS and YFSETQ. V lost 1 base and J lost 10; bases outside the gene matches: 7. The CDR3 is made up of 14 amino acids. This chain's CDR3 is CASSLSGTGVGAFF. The CDR3 DNA reads TGCGCCAGCAGCTTGTCGGGGACAGGGGTAGGAGCTTTCTTT.

This clone was seen a single time. This chain links TRBV5-1 with TRBJ1-2; TRBD1 matches 7 bases. The CDR3 spans 17 residues. Germline lookup yields CDR1 SGHRS and CDR2 YFSETQ. V shed 0 bases and J 5 bases; nucleotides not matched to a gene: 13. DNA for the CDR3: TGCGCCAGCAGCTTGGATATTCCCGAGGCAGGGGGGTATGGCTACACCTTC. It codes for CASSLDIPEAGGYGYTF.

The rearrangement joins TRBV29-1 to TRBJ1-1; tentative D call: TRBD1 (6 bases). V was cut by 6 bases and J by 2 bases, with 13 bases left in between. The CDR3 is 13 residues long. Germline values: CDR1 SQVTM, CDR2 ANQGSEA. The CDR3 bases are TGCAGCGTGACGACAGGACCAAACACTGAAGCTTTCTTT. This encodes CSVTTGPNTEAFF.